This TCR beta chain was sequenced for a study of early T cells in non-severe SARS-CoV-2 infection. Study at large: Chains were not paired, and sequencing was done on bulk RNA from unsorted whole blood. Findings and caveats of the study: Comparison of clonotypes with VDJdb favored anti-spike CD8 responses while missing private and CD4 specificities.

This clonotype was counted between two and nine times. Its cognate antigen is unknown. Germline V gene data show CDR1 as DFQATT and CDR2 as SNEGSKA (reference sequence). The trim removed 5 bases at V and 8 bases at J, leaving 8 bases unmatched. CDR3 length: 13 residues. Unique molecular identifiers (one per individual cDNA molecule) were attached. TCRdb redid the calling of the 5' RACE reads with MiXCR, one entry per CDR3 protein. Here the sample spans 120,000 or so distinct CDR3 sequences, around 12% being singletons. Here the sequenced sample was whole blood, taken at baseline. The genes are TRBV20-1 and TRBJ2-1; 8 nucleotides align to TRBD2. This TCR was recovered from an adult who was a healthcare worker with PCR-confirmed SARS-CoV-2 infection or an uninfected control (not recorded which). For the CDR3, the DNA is TGCAGTGCTGCCCCCCCGGGGGGGGATGAGCAGTTCTTC. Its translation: CSAAPPGGDEQFF.